The 30 T cell receptor beta chains listed next were all sequenced from one sample in a study of blood T cells in healthy people across ages (dated by TCRdb to about 2015). The library was built by means of 5' RACE. Instrument used: Illumina HiSeq 2500. A second PCR of about 7 to 12 cycles was run with a J-beta primer mix and a sample-barcoded 5' primer. The raw public data were reprocessed by TCRdb itself: fastp quality trimming at Q25, MiXCR clonotype calling, in-frame beta chains only. Each record represents a unique CDR3 protein, reported with the most common genes and DNA among its rows. The sample table holds roughly 560,000 distinct CDR3 sequences, of which about 25% were seen once. Roughly 10% of the sample goes to the ten largest clones. In addition, the sample was reused for a study of T cells of mothers and their children.

What was sequenced was blood. These receptors were collected from a boy younger than 18 in good health.

The V call is TRBV28, the J call TRBJ2-3; 9 bases are a match to TRBD2. With V trimmed by 6 bases and J by 0 bases, 4 bases remained unmatched. The CDR3 is 15 residues long. CDR1 MDHEN and CDR2 SYDVKM come from the germline V gene. The CDR3 spells CASRTSGFSTDTQYF. DNA for the CDR3: TGTGCCAGCAGGACTAGCGGTTTTAGCACAGATACGCAGTATTTT. Supplemented by reference TRBV28 and TRBJ2-3, the full variable domain reads DVKVTQSSRYLVKRTGEKVFLECVQDMDHENMFWYRQDPGLGLRLIYFSYDVKMKEKGDIPEGYSVSREKKERFSLILESASTNQTSMYLCASRTSGFSTDTQYFGPGTRLTVL.

This sequence joins TRBV15 and TRBJ1-4; D is unclear. CDR3 length: 12 amino acids. Germline V gives CDR1 LNHNV, CDR2 YYDKDF (reference sequence). Deletions cut 8 bases from V and 3 bases from J, with 7 bases between. As DNA, the CDR3 is TGTGCCACCCGGACCTCTAATGAAAAACTGTTTTTT. Protein product: CATRTSNEKLFF.

This clonotype was observed at least ten times. The rearrangement joins TRBV11-2 to TRBJ2-4, with 9 bases aligning to TRBD2. This CDR3 is 19 amino acids long. Losses at the gene ends were 7 bases for V and 0 bases for J; bases not matched to a gene: 16. Germline V gene sequence: CDR1 SGHAT, CDR2 FQNNGV. The CDR3 region has the DNA TGTGCCAGCACCCACGAAAACCGGAGCGGGGGGAAAGCCAAAAACATTCAGTACTTC. Translated: CASTHENRSGGKAKNIQYF. The full variable domain, completed using reference TRBV11-2 and TRBJ2-4, is EAGVAQSPRYKIIEKRQSVAFWCNPISGHATLYWYQQILGQGPKLLIQFQNNGVVDDSQLPKDRFSAERLKGVDSTLKIQPAKLEDSAVYLCASTHENRSGGKAKNIQYFGAGTRLSVL.

The rearrangement uses TRBV28 and TRBJ2-7; 9 positions agree with TRBD2. This CDR3 region has 15 residues. With 2 bases clipped from V and 2 bases from J, the junction kept 4 bases outside the gene matches. Germline CDR1 MDHEN, CDR2 SYDVKM. Here the CDR3 reads CASSLQASGTYEQYF. The CDR3 DNA follows: TGTGCCAGCAGTTTACAGGCTAGCGGGACCTACGAGCAGTACTTC.

This clonotype was found a few times. The chain joins TRBV9 to TRBJ2-5; 9 nucleotides match TRBD1. The length of the CDR3 is 15 residues. V lost 4 bases, J lost 5 bases, and 9 bases stayed unmatched. The germline V gene encodes CDR1 SGDLS and CDR2 YYNGEE. CDR3 nucleotide sequence: TGTGCCAGCAGCCGTACAGGGGGCGGCTGGGAGACCCAGTACTTC. As protein: CASSRTGGGWETQYF.

The chain recombines TRBV12-3 or TRBV12-4 with TRBJ2-7; no clear D gene. Trimming left V 2 bases short and J 3 bases short, with 14 bases between. The CDR3 has 15 residues. In DNA, the CDR3 is TGTGCCAGCAGTTTAAAACTCCAGGCTAGCTACGAGCAGTACTTC. As protein: CASSLKLQASYEQYF.

The table lists this clonotype with many counts. The rearrangement links TRBV20-1 to TRBJ2-7; 7 bases map to TRBD1. V gave up 2 bases and J gave up 2 bases; unmatched junction bases: 9. This CDR3 is 15 amino acids long. In germline, CDR1 is DFQATT, CDR2 SNEGSKA (reference sequence). The DNA of the CDR3 is TGCAGTGCTAGACCGGGACAGCTCATGACCTACGAGCAGTACTTC. The encoded protein is CSARPGQLMTYEQYF.

The V call is TRBV7-3, the J call TRBJ2-2; D gene uncertain. The CDR3 consists of 14 residues. CDR1 is SGHTA and CDR2 is FQGTGA in the germline V gene. Trimming cost V 3 bases and J 6 bases, with 11 bases left between them. The CDR3 region is CASSFEGRPGELFF. CDR3 in DNA: TGTGCCAGCAGCTTTGAAGGCAGACCCGGGGAGCTGTTTTTT.

The chain has TRBV7-8 and TRBJ1-1; no clear D gene. Per the germline V gene, CDR1 is SGHVS and CDR2 is FQNEAQ. The CDR3 contains 16 residues. V lost 5 bases to trimming and J lost 1 base, with 17 bases between them. CDR3 coding DNA: TGTGCCAGCAGCCCCCCCGGCGGTATTCCGAACACTGAAGCTTTCTTT. Encoded protein: CASSPPGGIPNTEAFF.

This clonotype was seen many times. The V and J genes are TRBV28 and TRBJ2-5, with 8 nucleotides matching TRBD1. This CDR3 is 16 amino acids long. The germline V gene encodes CDR1 MDHEN and CDR2 SYDVKM. The junction had 10 bases not matched to a gene; V was cut back by 5 bases and J by 2 bases. CDR3 region: CASSTGGRGLQETQYF. The CDR3 DNA is TGTGCCAGCAGTACAGGAGGCAGGGGGCTTCAAGAGACCCAGTACTTC.

This chain uses TRBV28 with TRBJ2-7; maybe TRBD2 (6 bases). The V end lost 8 bases, the J end lost 3 bases, and 8 bases lay between the germline ends. Looked up from germline, CDR1 is MDHEN and CDR2 is SYDVKM. This CDR3 has 11 amino acids. For the CDR3, the DNA is TGTGCCAGCGCGGGGAGCTACGAGCAGTACTTC. As protein: CASAGSYEQYF.

The chain joins TRBV20-1 to TRBJ2-1; tentatively, D is TRBD1 or TRBD2 (5 bases each). Germline V CDR1 and CDR2: DFQATT, SNEGSKA (reference sequence). The CDR3 consists of 15 residues. V gave up 3 bases and J gave up 4 bases, with 16 bases separating them. The CDR3 bases are TGCAGTGCTAGCCGGGGCTACCACCGTTACAATGAGCAGTTCTTC. It codes for CSASRGYHRYNEQFF.

This chain's CDR3 is CSARPPWTSGNYEQYF. CDR3 in DNA: TGCAGTGCTAGGCCCCCCTGGACTAGCGGAAATTACGAGCAGTACTTC. This chain uses TRBV20-1 with TRBJ2-7; 10 nucleotides line up with TRBD2. V shed 3 bases and J 4 bases; nucleotides not matched to a gene: 12. The CDR3 spans 16 residues. Germline values: CDR1 DFQATT, CDR2 SNEGSKA (reference sequence).

J is TRBJ2-7 and V is TRBV27, with 8 bases lining up with TRBD2. CDR3 length: 16 residues. Per the germline V gene, CDR1 is MNHEY and CDR2 is SMNVEV (reference sequence). V gave up 5 bases and J gave up 0 bases; unmatched junction bases: 9. The CDR3: CASSTRLAKSSYEQYF. The CDR3 DNA follows: TGTGCCAGCAGTACCCGACTAGCGAAATCCTCCTACGAGCAGTACTTC.

A few counts support this clonotype. CDR3 amino acids: CASSLRRYTDTQYF. CDR3 bases: TGTGCCAGCAGCTTAAGGCGGTACACAGATACGCAGTATTTT. This chain links TRBV11-2 with TRBJ2-3, with no clear D. This CDR3 is built from 14 residues. CDR1 and CDR2 from the germline V gene are SGHAT and FQNNGV. Trimming cost V 2 bases and J 2 bases, with 8 bases left between them.

This chain links TRBV9 with TRBJ1-4, with D hard to call. Germline loops: CDR1 SGDLS, CDR2 YYNGEE. CDR3 length equals 14 residues. Trimming cost V 0 bases and J 8 bases, with 11 bases left between them. The CDR3 sequence: CASSVGSGAEKLFF. CDR3 bases: TGTGCCAGCAGCGTAGGGTCTGGTGCGGAAAAACTGTTTTTT.

The V call is TRBV3-1, the J call TRBJ2-2; TRBD2 might be the D (5 bases). The V end was cut by 5 bases, the J end by 4 bases, with 17 bases between. CDR3 length equals 16 residues. From germline, CDR1 is LGHDT and CDR2 YNNKEL (reference sequence). The CDR3 is CASSGSLTRGTGELFF. The CDR3 nucleotides read TGTGCCAGCAGCGGCTCCCTCACTAGAGGCACCGGGGAGCTGTTTTTT. The variable domain in full, completed from reference TRBV3-1 and TRBJ2-2, reads DTAVSQTPKYLVTQMGNDKSIKCEQNLGHDTMYWYKQDSKKFLKIMFSYNNKELIINETVPNRFSPKSPDKAHLNLHINSLELGDSAVYFCASSGSLTRGTGELFFGEGSRLTVL.

There are many counts of this clonotype. This rearrangement joins TRBV28 to TRBJ2-5; D is unresolved. Germline-derived CDR1 and CDR2 are MDHEN and SYDVKM. The CDR3 runs to 12 residues. Between the trimmed V and J ends, which lost 8 bases and 2 bases, there was a span of 9 bases. DNA of the CDR3: TGTGCCAGCTCGGGTAGTCAAGAGACCCAGTACTTC. Translating it yields CASSGSQETQYF.

This sequence joins TRBV12-3 or TRBV12-4 and TRBJ2-5; D is undetermined. Trimming took 6 bases from V and 5 from J, leaving 19 bases between them. CDR3 length: 15 residues. Here the CDR3 DNA reads TGTGCCAGCAGCCTCTCCGCGAGAGCATGGGAGACCCAGTACTTC. Translating gives CASSLSARAWETQYF.

The V call is TRBV24-1, the J call TRBJ1-2; the D is unclear. V lost 1 base and J 8 bases, leaving 4 bases between the germline ends. The CDR3 loop spans 11 amino acids. CDR1 is KGHDR, CDR2 SFDVKD, per germline. CDR3 DNA sequence: TGTGCCACCAGTGATTTATGGGGCTACACCTTC. This translates into CATSDLWGYTF.

About this clonotype: Since no conserved phenylalanine or tryptophan closes the CDR3, a read error is the likely cause. The chain uses TRBV29-1 and TRBJ2-5, with TRBD1 matching 7 bases. Germline V lookup: CDR1 SQVTM, CDR2 ANQGSEA. The CDR3 extends over 13 amino acids. V lost 7 bases to trimming and J lost 0 bases; unmatched junction nucleotides: 5. DNA of the CDR3: TGCAGCGCCGACGACAGGGACCAAGAGACCCAGTACCTC. Translation: CSADDRDQETQYL.

The chain has TRBV12-3 or TRBV12-4 and TRBJ2-2, with TRBD2 matching over 10 bases. The length of the CDR3 is 16 residues. V lost 1 base, J lost 3 bases, and 2 bases stayed unmatched. The chain's CDR3 is CASSLGLAGDTGELFF. Here the CDR3 DNA reads TGTGCCAGCAGTTTAGGCCTAGCGGGAGACACCGGGGAGCTGTTTTTT.

The chain has TRBV9 and TRBJ2-6; D is undetermined. Trimming took 2 bases from V and 2 from J, leaving 8 bases between them. Per germline, CDR1 SGDLS and CDR2 YYNGEE. This CDR3 has 15 amino acids. Here the CDR3 DNA reads TGTGCCAGCAGCGTTTATAGTACTGGGGCCAACGTCCTGACTTTC. Translated, it gives CASSVYSTGANVLTF.

The genes are TRBV2 and TRBJ2-1; 7 nucleotides line up with TRBD1. The last part of the DNA fits TRBJ2-7 better; the J call may be wrong. Germline V gene data show CDR1 as SNHLY and CDR2 as FYNNEI. This CDR3 spans 14 amino acids. The CDR3 region is CAARIQGVPYEQYF. CDR3 coding DNA: TGTGCCGCCCGCATTCAGGGGGTTCCCTACGAGCAGTACTTC.

This clonotype appeared a few times. V usage is TRBV5-1 and J usage is TRBJ2-7, with 7 bases fitting TRBD2. This CDR3 contains 17 residues. With 4 bases clipped from V and 1 base from J, the junction kept 14 bases outside the gene matches. CDR1 is SGHRS, CDR2 YFSETQ, per germline. CDR3 nucleotide sequence: TGCGCCAGCAGCCTACTGGTCCGGGGGGATATATCCTACGAGCAGTACTTC. It is translated as CASSLLVRGDISYEQYF. The full variable domain, in which reference TRBV5-1 and TRBJ2-7 provide the parts outside the CDR3, is KAGVTQTPRYLIKTRGQQVTLSCSPISGHRSVSWYQQTPGQGLQFLFEYFSETQRNKGNFPGRFSGRQFSNSRSEMNVSTLELGDSALYLCASSLLVRGDISYEQYFGPGTRLTVT.

The table lists this clonotype with a few counts. The chain recombines TRBV7-9 with TRBJ2-3; TRBD2 aligns across 7 bases. From germline, CDR1 is SEHNR and CDR2 FQNEAQ (reference sequence). The CDR3 runs 15 residues. V lost 1 base to trimming and J lost 3 bases; unmatched junction nucleotides: 4. CDR3 residues: CASSLEAGSTDTQYF. The CDR3 DNA reads as TGTGCCAGCAGCTTAGAAGCGGGATCTACAGATACGCAGTATTTT.

This clonotype was detected only a few times. The chain uses TRBV7-8 and TRBJ1-2; D gene uncertain. Germline CDR1 is SGHVS and CDR2 is FQNEAQ. V lost 0 bases and J 4 bases, leaving 12 bases between the germline ends. This CDR3 is 15 amino acids long. The CDR3 is CASSLAQRTPYGYTF. CDR3 nucleotides: TGTGCCAGCAGCTTAGCCCAACGAACCCCCTATGGCTACACCTTC.

The gene calls are TRBV3-1 and TRBJ2-2, with D possibly called TRBD1 or TRBD2 (5 bases each). V lost 0 bases, J lost 1 base, and 18 bases lay in between. CDR3 length: 19 amino acids. CDR1 LGHDT and CDR2 YNNKEL come from the germline V gene (reference sequence). CDR3 sequence: CASSQDPAGSNLNTGELFF. The CDR3 coding sequence is TGTGCCAGCAGCCAAGATCCGGCAGGGAGTAACCTGAACACCGGGGAGCTGTTTTTT.

This rearrangement joins TRBV12-3 or TRBV12-4 to TRBJ2-7; 9 bases match TRBD1. There are 15 residues in the CDR3. V dropped 6 bases and J dropped 3; count of bases not matched to a gene: 9. This chain's CDR3 is CASSYSGDRDYEQYF. The DNA of the CDR3 is TGTGCCAGCAGCTACTCCGGGGACAGGGACTACGAGCAGTACTTC.

V gene TRBV7-2 combines with J gene TRBJ2-1; 9 nucleotides line up with TRBD2. V gave up 4 bases and J gave up 2 bases; unmatched junction bases: 6. Germline assignment: CDR1 SGHTA and CDR2 FQGNSA. The CDR3 has 16 amino acids. In nucleotides, the CDR3 is TGTGCCAGCAGCTACTTAGCGGGAGCACCCTACAATGAGCAGTTCTTC. It translates to CASSYLAGAPYNEQFF.